This is a list of T cell receptor beta chains from one sample in a study of blood T cell repertoires in COVID-19. This table comes from immunoSEQ multiplex PCR, and its TCRdb copy is limited to in-frame clones, with some not included. The profile shows more than 95,000 clones, approximately 82% of them singletons. The sample consisted of peripheral blood. The receptors originated from a man in his 60s with acute or convalescent COVID-19. Both conserved end residues are part of each CDR3. D genes are given only for firm matches. The size of a clone is reported for some rows only, either as once, few or many, or as a class for expanded clones.

>TRBD2|TRBV7-9|TRBJ2-3|once
CASSVAGNTDTQYF
TGTGCCAGCTCCGTAGCGGGAAACACAGATACGCAGTATTTT
>-|TRBV24-1|TRBJ1-1|-
CATSDEGRKAFF
TGTGCCACCAGTGATGAGGGCAGGAAGGCTTTCTTT
>TRBD1|TRBV7-9|TRBJ1-4|once
CASSLGQGNEKLFF
TGTGCCAGCAGCTTGGGACAGGGTAATGAAAAACTGTTTTTT
>-|TRBV14|TRBJ1-1|few
CASSPLGSRGPPRNTEAFF
TGTGCCAGCAGCCCGTTAGGGAGCAGGGGCCCCCCTAGGAACACTGAAGCTTTCTTT
>TRBD1|TRBV29-1|TRBJ1-4|-
CSVHRGKGEMFF
TGCAGCGTTCACAGGGGCAAGGGAGAGATGTTTTTT
>-|TRBV10-1|TRBJ2-5|-
CASSESSGSQYF
TGCGCCAGCAGTGAGTCGTCCGGGTCCCAGTACTTC
>-|TRBV7-2|TRBJ2-7|-
CASSPRFGEQYF
TGTGCCAGCAGCCCGCGATTCGGTGAGCAGTACTTC
>-|TRBV6-5|TRBJ1-1|many
CASRRSQNTEAFF
TGTGCCAGCAGGAGGAGCCAGAACACTGAAGCTTTCTTT
>TRBD1|TRBV29-1|TRBJ1-1|-
CSAGQFSTEAFF
TGCAGCGCGGGACAGTTTAGCACTGAAGCTTTCTTT
>-|TRBV6-1|TRBJ1-1|-
CASSEVRGRTQAFF
TGTGCCAGCAGTGAAGTGCGGGGGAGGACCCAAGCTTTCTTT
>TRBD1|TRBV27|TRBJ1-1|-
CASSQRPGTGGVAFF
TGTGCCAGCAGTCAACGCCCCGGGACAGGGGGCGTTGCTTTCTTT
>TRBD2|TRBV30|TRBJ2-5|-
CAWSEGGSLGETQYF
TGTGCCTGGAGTGAGGGCGGGAGTCTTGGAGAGACCCAGTACTTC
>-|TRBV3-1/TRBV3-2|TRBJ2-7|-
CASSRKGHGSYEQYF
TGTGCCAGCAGCCGAAAGGGACATGGCTCCTACGAGCAGTACTTC
>-|TRBV7-3|TRBJ2-1|-
CASSKLGSSYNEQFF
TGTGCCAGCAGCAAACTAGGAAGCTCCTACAATGAGCAGTTCTTC
>TRBD2|TRBV25-1|TRBJ2-1|-
CASAGLAGYNEQFF
TGTGCCAGCGCGGGACTAGCGGGGTACAATGAGCAGTTCTTC
>-|TRBV7-8|TRBJ2-3|-
CASSSGSTDTQYF
TGTGCCAGCAGCTCGGGGAGCACAGATACGCAGTATTTT
>-|TRBV7-8|TRBJ2-1|-
CASSLDPISSYNEQFF
TGTGCCAGCAGCTTAGACCCAATCAGCTCCTACAATGAGCAGTTCTTC
>TRBD1|TRBV29-1|TRBJ1-4|few
CSVELTGGSEKLFF
TGCAGCGTTGAACTGACAGGGGGTAGTGAAAAACTGTTTTTT
>TRBD2|TRBV29-1|TRBJ2-1|-
CSAYLAGAASYNEQFF
TGCAGCGCCTACCTAGCGGGAGCTGCTAGTTACAATGAGCAGTTCTTC
>-|TRBV7-9|TRBJ2-7|few
CASSLVQNSYEQYF
TGTGCCAGCAGCTTAGTTCAAAATTCCTACGAGCAGTACTTC
>TRBD2|TRBV2|TRBJ2-5|-
CASDRLAGGRETQYF
TGTGCCAGCGACAGACTAGCGGGAGGGCGAGAGACCCAGTACTTC
>TRBD1|TRBV27|TRBJ1-2|-
CARLNRGDTNYGYTF
TGTGCCAGACTCAACAGGGGGGATACCAACTATGGCTACACCTTC
>TRBD2|TRBV3-1/TRBV3-2|TRBJ2-5|few
CASSRGGTSYQTQYF
TGTGCCAGCAGCCGGGGAGGGACTAGCTATCAGACCCAGTACTTC
>-|TRBV5-8|TRBJ1-5|-
CASSPGTQYSNQPQHF
TGTGCCAGCAGCCCCGGGACACAATATAGCAATCAGCCCCAGCATTTT
>-|TRBV28|TRBJ1-5|-
CASSKGPTGIPNQPQHF
TGTGCCAGCAGCAAGGGGCCCACAGGGATACCCAATCAGCCCCAGCATTTT
>-|TRBV2|TRBJ1-2|-
CASTPPKRTAYGYTF
TGTGCCAGCACTCCACCGAAAAGGACAGCATATGGCTACACCTTC
>-|TRBV15|TRBJ1-1|-
CATSLVGNTEAFF
TGTGCCACCAGCCTCGTCGGGAACACTGAAGCTTTCTTT
>-|TRBV15|TRBJ1-5|-
CATSRDWGQNQPQHF
TGTGCCACCAGCAGAGATTGGGGCCAGAATCAGCCCCAGCATTTT
>-|TRBV5-5|TRBJ1-1|-
CASRPQGFGTEAFF
TGTGCCAGCAGACCTCAGGGTTTTGGCACTGAAGCTTTCTTT
>TRBD2|TRBV25-1|TRBJ2-1|-
CASSQALAGGHTEQFF
TGTGCCAGCAGTCAAGCATTAGCGGGAGGTCATACTGAGCAGTTCTTC
>TRBD1|TRBV5-6|TRBJ2-6|many
CASSLTGAGANVLTF
TGTGCCAGCAGCTTGACAGGGGCTGGGGCCAACGTCCTGACTTTC
>-|TRBV4-2|TRBJ1-1|-
CASSHVGGEEAFF
TGTGCCAGCAGCCACGTGGGGGGGGAGGAAGCTTTCTTT
>-|TRBV11-2|TRBJ2-7|once
CASSSSRQSSYEQYF
TGTGCCAGCAGCTCGTCCCGACAGAGCTCCTACGAGCAGTACTTC
>-|TRBV11-2|TRBJ2-7|-
CASSPRYEQYF
TGTGCCAGCAGCCCCAGGTACGAGCAGTACTTC
>-|TRBV7-2|TRBJ2-5|-
CASSTQGQETQYF
TGTGCCAGCAGCACACAGGGTCAAGAGACCCAGTACTTC